This T cell receptor beta chain was identified in a study of blood T cell repertoires in COVID-19. Study-level information: The analysed material was cDNA or gDNA that came from T cells, B-cell-depleted T cells, or PBMCs.

About this clone itself: Mismatch with germline at one junction end may stem from a read error.

In Seattle, patients joined the study during active infection and were tracked longitudinally. This CDR3 comprises 14 residues. Germline V lookup: CDR1 SSHAT, CDR2 FNYEAQ (reference sequence). Per the authors' pipeline: Using reference gene primer amplification, nucleated cell counts were estimated. Sequencing used immunoSEQ multiplex PCR; TCRdb keeps in-frame clones, though not all of them. V, J and clone size were drawn from that table, and D and trimming were deduced from the DNA. The sample lists approximately 280,000 clones, approximately 84% seen once, with more than 1.1% in the top ten. The clonotype comes from a human donor with COVID-19, enrolled during active disease. The donor label of this sample is uncertain. The specimen sequenced was peripheral blood. The chain links TRBV7-7 to TRBJ2-7; 8 nucleotides agree with TRBD1. CDR3 region: CASNRQGTCYEQYF. The CDR3 DNA reads TGTGCTAGCAACAGACAGGGGACATGCTACGAGCAGTACTTC.